This T cell receptor (beta chain) comes out of a study of T cells in localized non-small cell lung cancer. Using immunoSEQ multiplex PCR, the repertoire was profiled, and TCRdb retains in-frame clones only, with some absent. The sample consists of fewer than 12,000 clones, 70% to 75% of them appearing once. Study-level results: Appearance in adjacent lung was seen for a median 57 of the top 100 tumor clones.

As concerns this clone: Its antigen is currently unknown.

Looked up from germline, CDR1 is MNHEY and CDR2 is SMNVEV (reference sequence). V lost 6 bases to trimming and J lost 2 bases, with 16 bases between them. CDR3 size: 15 residues. This chain joins TRBV27 and TRBJ2-5; D uncertain. Sequences were derived from peripheral blood, sampled before any cancer treatment. The receptor was isolated from an older male donor with stage I lung adenocarcinoma. The CDR3 nucleotides read TGTGCCAGCAGATTACTCCAGGCGGTACAAGAGACCCAGTACTTC. Amino acid sequence: CASRLLQAVQETQYF.